The 21 T cell receptor beta chains presented below share a single source sample, sequenced in a study of blood T cells in healthy people across ages. Alongside a J-beta primer mix, a sample-barcoded 5' primer served in a second PCR lasting 7 to 11 cycles. TCRdb ran MiXCR on the 5' RACE reads and lists one entry per CDR3 protein. The table has hundreds of thousands of distinct CDR3 sequences, 58% seen once. The specimen sequenced was blood. The receptors originated from a young man in good health.

The chain couples TRBV28 to TRBJ2-7, with TRBD1 matching 7 bases. Germline V CDR1 and CDR2: MDHEN, SYDVKM. The CDR3 sequence is 13 residues long. V was pared by 5 bases and J by 3 bases, with 4 bases of the junction left unmatched. The CDR3 spells CASSVGQDYEQYF. The CDR3, as DNA: TGTGCCAGCAGTGTCGGACAGGACTACGAGCAGTACTTC.

This clonotype has a handful of counts. This chain links TRBV20-1 with TRBJ2-1; 7 bases are a match to TRBD1. Germline CDR1 is DFQATT and CDR2 is SNEGSKA (reference sequence). J was trimmed by 4 bases and V by 2 bases; bases with no gene match: 8. This CDR3 comprises 15 residues. CDR3 residues: CSARPGLGQYNEQFF. As DNA, the CDR3 is TGCAGTGCTAGACCAGGGTTGGGACAGTACAATGAGCAGTTCTTC.

This chain joins TRBV12-3 or TRBV12-4 and TRBJ1-1, with 8 bases that match TRBD1. With 6 bases clipped from V and 5 bases from J, the junction kept 8 bases outside the gene matches. The CDR3 runs 14 residues. This CDR3 reads CASRDRDLETEAFF. The DNA of the CDR3 is TGTGCCAGCAGGGACAGGGACCTTGAAACTGAAGCTTTCTTT.

This clonotype was detected a few times. J is TRBJ2-7 and V is TRBV3-1; no firm D call. The CDR3 sequence is 13 residues long. V was trimmed by 4 bases and J by 7 bases, leaving 14 bases between them. Germline V gene sequence: CDR1 LGHDT, CDR2 YNNKEL (reference sequence). CDR3 coding DNA: TGTGCCAGCAGCCTTTCATCTAATAGAGAGCAGTACTTC. Encoded protein: CASSLSSNREQYF.

In its sample, this clonotype was seen once. The chain links TRBV6-5 to TRBJ2-1; 7 nucleotides align to TRBD2. The trim removed 6 bases at V and 1 base at J, leaving 9 bases unmatched. This CDR3 spans 16 amino acids. Germline CDR1 reads MNHEY; CDR2 reads SVGAGI. CDR3 nucleotide sequence: TGTGCCAGCAGACCCACCTGGGGGGGGTCCTACAATGAGCAGTTCTTC. Protein: CASRPTWGGSYNEQFF.

The V call is TRBV29-1, the J call TRBJ2-5, with D perhaps matching TRBD2 (5 bases). Germline V gives CDR1 SQVTM, CDR2 ANQGSEA. V lost 3 bases and J lost 7, with 12 bases in between. The CDR3 runs 12 residues. DNA of the CDR3: TGCAGCGTTGAGGCCCGGGGTCGGACCCAGTACTTC. Its protein product is CSVEARGRTQYF.

The chain is built from TRBV18 and TRBJ1-2; 8 positions match TRBD1. J lost 4 bases, V lost 3 bases, and 7 bases had no gene match. CDR3 size: 15 residues. Germline V gene lookup returns CDR1 KGHSH and CDR2 LQKENI. The CDR3: CASSPDRASIYGYTF. The CDR3 region has the DNA TGTGCCAGCTCACCGGACAGGGCCTCAATCTATGGCTACACCTTC.

V usage is TRBV7-9 and J usage is TRBJ2-5; 7 bases match TRBD1. The J call is in doubt because the DNA end fits TRBJ2-7 better. The CDR3 spans 15 residues. Germline CDR1 and CDR2: SEHNR and FQNEAQ (reference sequence). Here the CDR3 DNA reads TGTGCCAGCAGCAAGGGACAGCCCAGCAGCTACGAGCAGTACTTC. This sequence encodes CASSKGQPSSYEQYF.

This sequence joins TRBV5-6 and TRBJ2-1; weak D call: TRBD2 (5 bases). The germline CDR1 and CDR2 sequences are SGHDT and YYEEEE. V lost 0 bases, J lost 12 bases, and 19 bases lay in between. The CDR3 length is 15 residues. CDR3 DNA sequence: TGTGCCAGCAGCTTGGGGCCAAGGAGAGAACGGGGGCAGTTCTTC. This translates into CASSLGPRRERGQFF.

This chain joins TRBV25-1 and TRBJ2-1, with a possible D match to TRBD2 (6 bases). Germline CDR1 reads MGHDK; CDR2 reads SYGVNS. The CDR3 spans 15 residues. Trimming shortened V by 3 bases and J by 3 bases, and 12 bases separated the two germline ends. CDR3 sequence (DNA): TGTGCCAGCAGTGAGATCGGTAGCGGCTACAATGAGCAGTTCTTC. Translated: CASSEIGSGYNEQFF.

The gene calls are TRBV4-3 and TRBJ2-4; D is unclear. Trimming cost V 0 bases and J 8 bases, with 11 bases left between them. The CDR3 sequence is 14 residues long. Germline V gene data show CDR1 as LGHNA and CDR2 as YSLEER. Here the CDR3 reads CASSQDRFQDIQYF. DNA for the CDR3: TGCGCCAGCAGCCAAGATCGGTTTCAGGACATTCAGTACTTC.

The V call is TRBV5-6, the J call TRBJ2-2; 10 bases match TRBD1. With V trimmed by 0 bases and J by 2 bases, 4 bases remained unmatched. The CDR3 covers 17 residues. Germline lookup yields CDR1 SGHDT and CDR2 YYEEEE. CDR3 in amino acids: CASSLAGTGANTGELFF. For the CDR3, the DNA is TGTGCCAGCAGCTTGGCCGGGACAGGGGCTAACACCGGGGAGCTGTTTTTT.

A single count supports this clonotype. The rearrangement uses TRBV25-1 and TRBJ2-3, with D possibly being TRBD2 (5 bases). The CDR3 is 16 residues long. V lost 3 bases and J 6 bases, leaving 19 bases between the germline ends. Per germline, CDR1 MGHDK and CDR2 SYGVNS. This chain's CDR3 is CASSDPSTLAQDTQYF. The CDR3 region has the DNA TGTGCCAGCAGTGATCCTAGCACGCTAGCCCAGGATACGCAGTATTTT.

This clonotype came up a few times. The gene calls are TRBV29-1 and TRBJ2-3; 11 nucleotides agree with TRBD1. CDR3 size: 17 residues. In germline, CDR1 is SQVTM, CDR2 ANQGSEA. After removal of 0 bases from V and 5 bases from J, the junction contained 10 bases not matched to a gene. The CDR3 loop is CSVEDPWGDRGGDTQYF. The CDR3 DNA follows: TGCAGCGTTGAAGACCCATGGGGGGACAGGGGGGGAGATACGCAGTATTTT.

This clonotype was picked up a small number of times. The V and J genes are TRBV6-1 and TRBJ1-1; D is ambiguous. The CDR3 totals 13 residues. The germline V gene has CDR1 MNHNS and CDR2 SASEGT. Trimming removed 8 bases at V and 0 bases at J, with 10 bases between. Here the CDR3 reads CASSDTMNTEAFF. The CDR3 nucleotides are TGTGCCAGCTCAGACACAATGAACACTGAAGCTTTCTTT.

This clonotype was observed a few times. This chain links TRBV29-1 with TRBJ2-7; 9 bases match TRBD2. V trimming: 6 bases; J trimming: 3 bases; junction bases outside the gene matches: 6. This CDR3 region has 13 residues. Looked up from germline, CDR1 is SQVTM and CDR2 is ANQGSEA. This CDR3 is CSVAGTSNYEQYF. In DNA, the CDR3 is TGCAGCGTAGCCGGGACTAGCAACTACGAGCAGTACTTC.

This chain uses TRBV28 with TRBJ2-4; D unresolved. Germline V gene sequence: CDR1 MDHEN, CDR2 SYDVKM. Between the trimmed V and J ends, which lost 7 bases and 13 bases, there was a span of 23 bases. The CDR3 consists of 14 residues. CDR3 nucleotides: TGTGCCAGCAAACCCGGGTTGGGTCCGCGAACCCAGTACTTC. Encoded protein: CASKPGLGPRTQYF.

This clonotype has more than one count but fewer than ten. The chain links TRBV29-1 to TRBJ2-7; D is perhaps TRBD2 (5 bases). Trimming cost V 4 bases and J 6 bases, with 19 bases left between them. The germline V gene encodes CDR1 SQVTM and CDR2 ANQGSEA. The CDR3 loop spans 14 amino acids. CDR3 sequence reads: CSVVVANPAGEQYF. The CDR3 nucleotides are TGCAGCGTTGTGGTGGCGAACCCCGCGGGCGAGCAGTACTTC.

The J gene is TRBJ2-1, the V gene TRBV4-3, with TRBD2 matching over 9 bases. The CDR3 consists of 15 residues. Germline values: CDR1 LGHNA, CDR2 YSLEER. The ends lost 0 bases at V and 11 bases at J; junction bases unmatched: 8. The CDR3 protein is CASSQESLLAGKQFF. The CDR3 DNA follows: TGCGCCAGCAGCCAAGAAAGTTTACTAGCGGGTAAGCAGTTCTTC.

The CDR3 here is CAIREGPNLNQPQHF. The CDR3 coding sequence is TGTGCCATCAGAGAGGGACCTAACCTGAATCAGCCCCAGCATTTT. The chain combines TRBV10-3 with TRBJ1-5; weak D call: TRBD1 (5 bases). V lost 6 bases and J 4 bases, leaving 16 bases between the germline ends. CDR3 length equals 15 residues. Germline assignment: CDR1 ENHRY and CDR2 SYGVKD.

A few counts support this clonotype. A read error may account for a junction end that differs from germline. The rearrangement uses TRBV10-3 and TRBJ1-1; no firm D call. Germline values: CDR1 ENHRY, CDR2 SYGVKD. This CDR3 has 12 amino acids. CDR3 bases: TGTGCCATCAATGAGGGTTCCACTGAAGCTTTCTTT. This encodes CAINEGSTEAFF.